A selection of T cell receptor beta chains follows, all from one sample in a study of blood T cell repertoires in COVID-19. Clones were read by immunoSEQ multiplex PCR, and TCRdb kept only the in-frame ones, dropping some. The sample includes approximately 250,000 clones, 88% of them seen just once. The sequenced sample consisted of PBMCs or T cells enriched from blood (not recorded which). Receptors originate from a middle-aged woman who had been exposed to COVID-19. Both conserved end residues are part of each CDR3. The D gene is left open where the match is weak. A row's size may be missing; if present it is once, few, many or a size class.

j_call	v_call	d_call	clone_size	cdr3_nt	cdr3_aa
TRBJ1-6	TRBV4-1	TRBD1	-	TGCGCCAGCAGCCGGAACACCCGGGACAGGAGCTCCTATAATTCACCCCTCCACTTT	CASSRNTRDRSSYNSPLHF
TRBJ1-3	TRBV30	-	-	TGTGCCTGGAGTCGGCTTCCAGGGTATTCTGGAAACACCATATATTTT	CAWSRLPGYSGNTIYF
TRBJ2-1	TRBV11-2	-	-	TGTGCCAGCAGCTTATGGCAGGGTCCGAATGAGCAGTTCTTC	CASSLWQGPNEQFF
TRBJ1-4	TRBV27	TRBD1	-	TGTGCCAGCAGTCCGACGACAGGGGGCCGGATTAGGGCTAATGAAAAACTGTTTTTT	CASSPTTGGRIRANEKLFF
TRBJ1-5	TRBV28	TRBD1	-	TGTGCCAGCAGCACGACAGGGGAGGGAAGCAATCAGCCCCAGCATTTT	CASSTTGEGSNQPQHF
TRBJ1-2	TRBV9	TRBD1	-	TGTGCCAGCAGCGTAGTAGGGACAGGAGGCTACACCTTC	CASSVVGTGGYTF
TRBJ1-1	TRBV28	TRBD1	once	TGTGCCAGCAGTTTACAGGGGGCAACTGAAGCTTTCTTT	CASSLQGATEAFF
TRBJ1-2	TRBV14	TRBD1	-	TGTGCCAGCAGCCAAGAAAGGACAGGGGTCTATGGCTACACCTTC	CASSQERTGVYGYTF
TRBJ1-3	TRBV4-2	-	once	TGTGCCAGCAGAGATGACAGGTTTTTGGGAAACACCATATATTTT	CASRDDRFLGNTIYF
TRBJ1-3	TRBV25-1	-	-	TGTGCCAGCAGTGCTGTCGGCTCTGGAAACACCATATATTTT	CASSAVGSGNTIYF
TRBJ2-1	TRBV5-5	-	-	TGTGCCAGCAGCTTGGAAATGTTAGAGAAAGAGCAGTTCTTC	CASSLEMLEKEQFF
TRBJ2-1	TRBV19	-	-	TGTGCCAGTAGAGGTGCAGGGGGGAATGAGCAGTTCTTC	CASRGAGGNEQFF
TRBJ2-7	TRBV27	TRBD1	-	TGTGCCAGCAGTTTATATCGGACAGGGGAGGGGAGAGAGCAGTACTTC	CASSLYRTGEGREQYF
TRBJ1-1	TRBV3-1/TRBV3-2	-	-	TGTGCCAGCAGGCCAATGGCAGGCGAAGCTTTCTTT	CASRPMAGEAFF
TRBJ1-4	TRBV30	TRBD1	-	TGTGCCTCTCAGGGACAGGGTGGAGAAAAACTGTTTTTT	CASQGQGGEKLFF
TRBJ1-2	TRBV3-1/TRBV3-2	-	-	TGTGCCAGCAGCCAAGGGGGGACACCCCTGGGAGGCTACACCTTC	CASSQGGTPLGGYTF
TRBJ1-1	TRBV14	-	-	TGTGCCAGCAGCCCCGTCCCGGCGGGGAGCACTGAAGCTTTCTTT	CASSPVPAGSTEAFF
TRBJ1-4	TRBV11-3	TRBD1	-	TGTGCCAGCAGCACCTTACAGGGGGCTGGGGAAAAACTGTTTTTT	CASSTLQGAGEKLFF
TRBJ1-2	TRBV6-5	-	-	TGTGCCAGCAGTTACTCGACGAGGGCTCCCATCTATGGCTACACCTTC	CASSYSTRAPIYGYTF
TRBJ1-1	TRBV11-2	TRBD1	-	TGTGCCAGCAGCTTAGGGCTCCGGGACAGGGGCGTTGAAGCTTTCTTT	CASSLGLRDRGVEAFF
TRBJ2-5	TRBV4-1	TRBD1	-	TGCGCCAGCAGCCCCCCCGGGACAGAAGAGACCCAGTACTTC	CASSPPGTEETQYF
TRBJ2-2	TRBV11-2	-	-	TGTGCCAGCAGCTTAGATCAGGGGAACACCGGGGAGCTGTTTTTT	CASSLDQGNTGELFF
TRBJ2-3	TRBV19	-	-	TGTGCCAGTAGTCCAACTGCAGATACGCAGTATTTT	CASSPTADTQYF
TRBJ2-3	TRBV5-1	-	-	TGCGCCAGCAGCTTGCCTAGCACAGATACGCAGTATTTT	CASSLPSTDTQYF
TRBJ1-4	TRBV11-3	-	-	TGTGCCAGCAGCTTAGCCCGGGGGAGAGATGAAAAACTGTTTTTT	CASSLARGRDEKLFF
TRBJ1-1	TRBV28	-	-	TGTGCCAGCAGTGGCTGGCAGGAGCGGGGCACTGAAGCTTTCTTT	CASSGWQERGTEAFF
TRBJ1-1	TRBV10-3	TRBD1	once	TGTGCCATCAGTGAGACAGGGGACGGCAGTGAAGCTTTCTTT	CAISETGDGSEAFF
TRBJ2-5	TRBV6-2/TRBV6-3	TRBD2	once	TGTGCCAGCAGTCCCACCCAGCGGGGGGGCCTGGGAGCGACCCAGTACTTC	CASSPTQRGGLGATQYF
TRBJ2-1	TRBV25-1	-	once	TGTGCCAACACTAATATACAGGTCATCAATGAGCAGTTCTTC	CANTNIQVINEQFF
TRBJ2-3	TRBV2	-	-	TGTGCCAGCAGTAGGGCGGGCCAGGTCACAGATACGCAGTATTTT	CASSRAGQVTDTQYF
TRBJ2-5	TRBV5-4	TRBD1	once	TGTGCCAGCAGCCAAACAGGGGTCAGAGAGACCCAGTACTTC	CASSQTGVRETQYF
TRBJ1-4	TRBV10-3	-	many	TGTGCCATCAGTGAAGGAAGAACGTCGGGATCTGAAAAACTGTTTTTT	CAISEGRTSGSEKLFF
TRBJ2-5	TRBV7-2	-	once	TGTGCCAGCAGCTTAGGACTGTGGGGACCAAGAGGGGGAGAGACCCAGTACTTC	CASSLGLWGPRGGETQYF
TRBJ2-2	TRBV5-1	-	-	TGCGCCAGCAGCTTGCATGGAGGGAACACCGGGGAGCTGTTTTTT	CASSLHGGNTGELFF